What follows describes a single T cell receptor beta chain. There is no known antigen for this receptor. Per-base quality was not reported, and no clone a single base away is much larger than it. The TCR beta CDR3 regions were amplified from the RNA transcripts. The TCR CDR3 was subjected to a first round of RT-PCR using the HTBI primer set and the Qiagen OneStep RT-PCR kit. The libraries were constructed in a second round of multiplex PCR and then size-selected and purified. Paired-end sequencing of the libraries was performed with 100 bp reads on an Illumina HiSeq2000. Concerning the study's data processing: SOAPnuke was used to process the raw data, removing reads that contained adapters or uncalled bases, had a mean Phred below 15, or lacked an exact match to the constant primer or identifier. High-quality paired reads were merged using COPE v1.2.5, and each unique nucleotide sequence was defined as a clonotype. MiTCR v1.1 was used to align clonotypes to the IMGT TRBV, TRBD and TRBJ reference segments. Analysis was restricted to V-J combinations with a frequency above 0.0001, which covered about 99% of repertoires. The TCS score was defined as F50 (clonal expansion) divided by E x V (chaos), with BLOSUM62-based TCRdist calculated between CDR3 peptides within each V-J. Welch's t-statistics and random forest reduced approximately 520 V-J features to around 14, which were used in a naive Bayes classifier (R e1071). Thyroid-blood repertoire similarity was quantified with the Morisita-Horn index. The public sequencing data were trimmed at Q25 with fastp and processed into clonotypes with MiXCR by TCRdb, which kept only in-frame beta chains. Rows matching on CDR3 protein sequence are summarized as one entry with the most common DNA and genes. TCRdb, not the authors, supplied the V and J calls. Within this sample are some 92,000 distinct CDR3 sequences, with approximately 39% of them counted one time only. The biggest ten clones account for about 10% of the sample.

This specimen belongs to a study of T cells in Graves' hyperthyroidism and ophthalmopathy (dated by TCRdb to the late 2010s). A note on the overall study: TCR V-J signatures able to tell the groups apart were searched for in a discovery cohort of about a hundred patients, of whom over 40 had Graves' ophthalmopathy and about 55 had stable Graves' hyperthyroidism. Prospective prediction of ophthalmopathy was tested in an independent validation cohort consisting of some 20 hyperthyroidism patients and 17 patients who later progressed to ophthalmopathy. The 90 to 100 discovery patients were randomly split 7:3 into training and test sets. In addition, the study compared T-cell repertoires in thyroid tissue and in blood from five to seven Graves' hyperthyroidism patients. After sampling, hyperthyroidism patients received methimazole starting at 30 mg daily, and ophthalmopathy patients received high-dose intravenous methylprednisolone. The paper reports TCR Vbeta CDR3 sequencing of some 140 peripheral blood samples: approximately 41 ophthalmopathy, under 80 hyperthyroidism and 17 progressor patients.

The germline V gene yields MNHEY for CDR1 and SVGAGI for CDR2. V drops 0 bases and J drops 3 bases, leaving 13 bases in between. Counted from cysteine to phenylalanine, this CDR3 has 16 amino acids. Solely the CDR3 DNA is kept, with 48 bases framed from the first base. Graves' hyperthyroidism was defined as stable when no progression to ophthalmopathy occurred over 18 months of follow-up. Hyperthyroidism patients were newly diagnosed, with disease duration under 2 months, and aged 18 to 65 years. Exclusion was applied to patients with uncontrolled infections, other autoimmune diseases, pregnancy or lactation. Clinical symptoms, serum thyroxine and TRAb, thyroid ultrasound, and orbital computed tomography formed the basis for the diagnoses. Total RNA was extracted with Trizol reagent, and quality was checked on an Agilent 2100 Bioanalyzer. What the work shows at the level of the full study, not this receptor alone: No statistical method was used to fix the sample size in advance, and group allocation was not hidden from the investigators. In validation, progression to ophthalmopathy was predicted by the model with 65% to 71% sensitivity and 72% to 85% specificity, a median of roughly 6 months before onset. A model built on a 13 V-J signature distinguished ophthalmopathy from stable hyperthyroidism, reaching 85% to 90% sensitivity and 81.08% specificity in cross-validation and 80%/75% in testing. Most expanded thyroid clonotypes (frequency above 0.001) were also found in blood, which suggests that blood repertoires may mirror thyroid immune responses.

This TCR was sampled from a woman in her twenties or thirties with Graves' hyperthyroidism. Here the chain combines TRBV6-5 and TRBJ2-3; matching of 6 bases hints at TRBD2 as the D gene. The source material was peripheral blood or thyroid tissue (not recorded which). CDR3 protein: CASSYSAGLRTDTQYF. The DNA sequence is TGTGCCAGCAGTTACTCGGCGGGGCTTAGGACAGATACGCAGTATTTT.